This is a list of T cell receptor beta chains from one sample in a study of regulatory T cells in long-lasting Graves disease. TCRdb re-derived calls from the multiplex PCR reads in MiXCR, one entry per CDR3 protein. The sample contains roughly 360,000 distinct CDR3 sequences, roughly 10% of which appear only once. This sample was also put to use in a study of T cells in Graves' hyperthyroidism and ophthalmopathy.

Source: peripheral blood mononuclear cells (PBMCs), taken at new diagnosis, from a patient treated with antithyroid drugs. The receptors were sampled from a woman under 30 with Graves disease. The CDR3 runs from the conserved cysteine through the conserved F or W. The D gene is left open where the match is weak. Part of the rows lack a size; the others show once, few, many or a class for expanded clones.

CASSVTGYSNQPQHF	TGTGCCAGTAGTGTTACAGGTTATAGCAATCAGCCCCAGCATTTT	many	TRBJ1-5	NA	TRBV19
CSVVAPTSYEQYF	TGCAGCGTTGTGGCACCGACGTCCTACGAGCAGTACTTC	many	TRBJ2-7	NA	TRBV29-1
CASAGRGQRLTYEQYF	TGTGCCAGCGCGGGAAGAGGGCAGCGATTAACCTACGAGCAGTACTTC	many	TRBJ2-7	NA	TRBV13
CASRLAGGLETQYF	TGTGCCAGCAGACTAGCGGGAGGTTTGGAGACCCAGTACTTC	many	TRBJ2-5	TRBD2	TRBV12-3/TRBV12-4
CASSPSKGRNEKLFF	TGCGCCAGCAGCCCAAGCAAGGGTCGAAATGAAAAACTGTTTTTT	few	TRBJ1-4	NA	TRBV4-1
CATSDSGGYSYNEQFF	TGTGCCACCAGTGATTCGGGGGGCTACTCCTACAATGAGCAGTTCTTC	many	TRBJ2-1	NA	TRBV24-1
CATSPPLGEFSTDTQYF	TGTGCCACCAGCCCCCCTTTGGGGGAATTCAGCACAGATACGCAGTATTTT	many	TRBJ2-3	NA	TRBV15
CASSQDLRATYAHEQYF	TGTGCCAGCAGCCAAGATCTAAGGGCTACTTATGCCCACGAGCAGTACTTC	many	TRBJ2-7	NA	TRBV14
CASSLGTSGRSETQYF	TGTGCCAGCAGCTTAGGTACTAGCGGGAGATCAGAGACCCAGTACTTC	many	TRBJ2-5	TRBD2	TRBV11-2
CASSRVQHQPQHF	TGTGCCAGCAGCCGGGTCCAACATCAGCCCCAGCATTTT	many	TRBJ1-5	NA	TRBV7-9
CASTREGLAGMMQFF	TGTGCCAGCACCCGGGAAGGGCTAGCGGGAATGATGCAGTTCTTC	many	TRBJ2-1	TRBD2	TRBV12-3/TRBV12-4
CATSRGLQGGGYNEQFF	TGTGCCACCAGCAGAGGACTACAGGGGGGGGGCTACAATGAGCAGTTCTTC	NA	TRBJ2-1	NA	TRBV15
CASRSFGGGSYNEQFF	TGTGCCAGCAGGAGTTTTGGGGGAGGGTCCTACAATGAGCAGTTCTTC	many	TRBJ2-1	TRBD2	TRBV7-9
CASSSVPGTSYNEQFF	TGTGCCAGCAGTTCCGTGCCGGGGACCTCCTACAATGAGCAGTTCTTC	NA	TRBJ2-1	NA	TRBV6-5
CASSIGPLRAPGELFF	TGTGCCAGTAGTATAGGCCCACTTCGGGCTCCTGGGGAGCTGTTTTTT	few	TRBJ2-2	NA	TRBV19
CATSRRGGSSYNEQFF	TGTGCCACCAGCAGAAGAGGGGGGAGCTCCTACAATGAGCAGTTCTTC	many	TRBJ2-1	NA	TRBV15
CASGFTVQRITTNEKLFF	TGTGCCAGCGGCTTCACAGTACAGCGAATCACAACTAATGAAAAACTGTTTTTT	once	TRBJ1-4	NA	TRBV7-9
CASSLLTSNSPLHF	TGTGCCAGCAGCTTGCTTACTAGTAATTCACCCCTCCACTTT	many	TRBJ1-6	NA	TRBV5-4
CASSIQGLTGELFF	TGTGCCAGTAGTATCCAGGGGCTCACCGGGGAGCTGTTTTTT	many	TRBJ2-2	NA	TRBV19
CASSPLWPAGGGANEQFF	TGTGCCAGCAGCCCACTCTGGCCAGCGGGAGGGGGGGCGAATGAGCAGTTCTTC	NA	TRBJ2-1	TRBD2	TRBV2
CASSQGDRVEAFF	TGCGCCAGCAGCCAAGGGGACAGGGTAGAAGCTTTCTTT	few	TRBJ1-1	TRBD1	TRBV4-1
CASSQDLDTEAFF	TGTGCCAGCAGCCAAGATTTGGACACTGAAGCTTTCTTT	many	TRBJ1-1	NA	TRBV4-2
CASSLATSGRVYEQYF	TGTGCCAGCAGCTTAGCGACTAGCGGGAGGGTCTACGAGCAGTACTTC	many	TRBJ2-7	TRBD2	TRBV7-2
CASSKVGWNYGYTF	TGTGCCAGCAGTAAGGTCGGGTGGAACTATGGCTACACCTTC	NA	TRBJ1-2	NA	TRBV6-1
CASSFTGEANEKLFF	TGCGCCAGCAGCTTCACAGGGGAGGCTAATGAAAAACTGTTTTTT	few	TRBJ1-4	TRBD1	TRBV5-1
CASSLPQTGHNYGYTF	TGCGCCAGCAGCTTACCTCAGACAGGGCACAACTATGGCTACACCTTC	NA	TRBJ1-2	TRBD1	TRBV11-1
CASSLEVVASSTGELFF	TGTGCCAGCAGCTTAGAGGTGGTCGCCTCGAGCACCGGGGAGCTGTTTTTT	many	TRBJ2-2	NA	TRBV7-6
CASSRPQGSETQYF	TGTGCCAGCAGCCGTCCACAGGGGTCAGAGACCCAGTACTTC	many	TRBJ2-5	TRBD1	TRBV7-2
CATSEMDGYEQYF	TGTGCCACCAGTGAAATGGACGGCTACGAGCAGTACTTC	NA	TRBJ2-7	NA	TRBV24-1
CASSGFSGELYNEQFF	TGTGCCAGCAGCGGCTTTAGCGGGGAACTATACAATGAGCAGTTCTTC	NA	TRBJ2-1	TRBD2	TRBV7-9
CASSERLAANNEQFF	TGTGCCAGCAGTGAACGACTAGCGGCCAACAATGAGCAGTTCTTC	many	TRBJ2-1	TRBD2	TRBV25-1
CASSLGAGNTGNEQFF	TGTGCCAGCAGCTTAGGCGCGGGAAATACCGGCAATGAGCAGTTCTTC	few	TRBJ2-1	NA	TRBV13
CASSLGPEGEQYF	TGTGCCAGCAGTTTGGGACCGGAGGGCGAGCAGTACTTC	many	TRBJ2-7	NA	TRBV28
CAWSRGQGLYEQYF	TGTGCCTGGAGTAGGGGACAGGGACTCTACGAGCAGTACTTC	NA	TRBJ2-7	TRBD1	TRBV30
CASSSKPSGASGNTIYF	TGTGCCAGCAGCTCCAAGCCCTCAGGGGCTTCTGGAAACACCATATATTTT	many	TRBJ1-3	NA	TRBV5-4
CATTTITGTLRNEQFF	TGTGCCACTACCACTATAACCGGGACCCTGCGGAATGAGCAGTTCTTC	many	TRBJ2-1	NA	TRBV6-1
CASSLVGAAYNEQFF	TGTGCCAGCAGCTTAGTCGGGGCGGCCTACAATGAGCAGTTCTTC	NA	TRBJ2-1	NA	TRBV7-2
CSARVRGVAGVLNEQFF	TGCAGTGCTAGAGTTCGGGGTGTAGCGGGAGTACTGAATGAGCAGTTCTTC	many	TRBJ2-1	TRBD2	TRBV20-1
CASSLPLAGGSSYNEQFF	TGTGCCAGCAGCTTACCACTAGCGGGGGGCTCCTCATACAATGAGCAGTTCTTC	NA	TRBJ2-1	TRBD2	TRBV7-9
CSADQFSGANVLTF	TGCAGTGCTGATCAGTTCTCTGGGGCCAACGTCCTGACTTTC	many	TRBJ2-6	NA	TRBV20-1
CASSLGQSTDTQYF	TGTGCCAGCAGCTTAGGACAGAGCACAGATACGCAGTATTTT	many	TRBJ2-3	NA	TRBV5-1
CASSFWDNEQFF	TGTGCCAGCAGTTTTTGGGACAATGAGCAGTTCTTC	many	TRBJ2-1	NA	TRBV28
CASSLAGDRTNYGYTF	TGTGCCAGCAGCTTAGCAGGGGACAGGACTAACTATGGCTACACCTTC	many	TRBJ1-2	TRBD1	TRBV7-2
CASRTGLDISYNEQFF	TGTGCCAGCAGGACGGGACTAGATATCTCCTACAATGAGCAGTTCTTC	many	TRBJ2-1	TRBD2	TRBV2
CATSRAPGISEAFF	TGTGCCACCAGCAGAGCCCCAGGGATCTCTGAAGCTTTCTTT	NA	TRBJ1-1	NA	TRBV15
CASSLSPVREDIQYF	TGCGCCAGCAGCTTGTCACCCGTGAGGGAGGACATTCAGTACTTC	many	TRBJ2-4	NA	TRBV5-1
CASSLRPRGLAGGPPYNEQFF	TGTGCCAGCAGCCTACGGCCGCGGGGGCTAGCGGGAGGGCCCCCCTACAATGAGCAGTTCTTC	many	TRBJ2-1	TRBD2	TRBV6-1
CASSPGGTGGNQPQHF	TGTGCCAGCAGCCCGGGGGGGACAGGGGGCAATCAGCCCCAGCATTTT	NA	TRBJ1-5	TRBD1	TRBV7-8
CASRQGANYGYTF	TGTGCCAGTAGACAGGGGGCCAACTATGGCTACACCTTC	NA	TRBJ1-2	TRBD1	TRBV12-3/TRBV12-4
CSARVISGWNEQFF	TGCAGTGCTAGAGTGATAAGTGGGTGGAATGAGCAGTTCTTC	once	TRBJ2-1	NA	TRBV20-1
CSAMGAAGGTSDEQFF	TGCAGTGCTATGGGAGCGGCGGGAGGAACTAGCGATGAGCAGTTCTTC	many	TRBJ2-1	TRBD2	TRBV20-1
CASSQAVFLAGAGETQYF	TGTGCCAGCAGCCAAGCGGTTTTCTTAGCGGGGGCCGGGGAGACCCAGTACTTC	few	TRBJ2-5	TRBD2	TRBV4-2
CASSDPGTSGSPTQYF	TGTGCCAGCAGTGACCCCGGGACTAGCGGGAGCCCGACGCAGTATTTT	NA	TRBJ2-3	TRBD2	TRBV27
CASSFYGNTQYF	TGTGCCAGCAGCTTTTACGGAAATACGCAGTATTTT	many	TRBJ2-3	NA	TRBV7-2
CASSPPSWTRRGDTQYF	TGTGCCAGCAGCCCACCGTCGTGGACCCGGAGGGGGGATACGCAGTATTTT	NA	TRBJ2-3	NA	TRBV9
CASSEFQVPEAFF	TGTGCCAGCAGTGAGTTCCAGGTCCCTGAAGCTTTCTTT	NA	TRBJ1-1	NA	TRBV25-1
CATSRGDGRPSYEQYF	TGTGCCACCAGCAGAGGTGACGGGCGTCCCTCCTACGAGCAGTACTTC	NA	TRBJ2-7	NA	TRBV15
CASSYWPNTGELFF	TGTGCCAGCAGTTACTGGCCGAACACCGGGGAGCTGTTTTTT	many	TRBJ2-2	NA	TRBV6-2/TRBV6-3